The 24 T cell receptor beta chains in this list originate from one sample, sequenced in a study of regulatory T cells in long-lasting Graves disease. The TCR beta library used iRepertoire HTBI primers with Arm-PCR amplification of CDR3. TCRdb fed the multiplex PCR reads into MiXCR, producing one record per CDR3 protein. This sample yields about 350,000 distinct CDR3 sequences, of which around 15% are seen a single time; roughly 21% belongs to the top ten. The time point is: newly diagnosed GD, antithyroid drugs for less than 3 months. Researchers made the TCR library from RNA that was extracted from PBMCs. The same sample was also studied in work on T cells in Graves' hyperthyroidism and ophthalmopathy.

The input for sequencing was peripheral blood mononuclear cells (PBMCs), taken at new diagnosis, from a patient treated with antithyroid drugs. These TCRs come from a woman between 18 and 29 years old with Graves disease.

The chain uses TRBV29-1 and TRBJ2-7; the match to TRBD1 covers 8 bases. V lost 8 bases to trimming and J lost 5 bases; unmatched junction nucleotides: 11. Germline CDR1 reads SQVTM; CDR2 reads ANQGSEA. There are 13 residues in the CDR3. The CDR3 DNA follows: TGCAGCTGTAGCCAGGGGGCTCAGGACGAGCAGTACTTC. Translated: CSCSQGAQDEQYF.

This clonotype was detected many times. This sequence joins TRBV11-2 and TRBJ2-2; possible D gene TRBD1, 6 bases. Deletions cut 5 bases from V and 6 bases from J, with 19 bases between. Germline assignment: CDR1 SGHAT and CDR2 FQNNGV. The CDR3 extends over 16 amino acids. The CDR3 DNA reads TGTGCCAGCAGCCCAAGCGAACAGGGTGTAGCCGGGGAGCTGTTTTTT. Encoded protein: CASSPSEQGVAGELFF.

A word on this clonotype: A junction boundary mismatches the germline segment, possibly from a read error. The CDR3 sequence: CASIRPTVNTEAFF. The DNA of the CDR3 is TGTGCCAGCATCCGACCGACGGTGAACACTGAAGCTTTCTTC. The chain carries TRBV5-6 and TRBJ1-1, with D hard to call. The CDR3 runs 14 residues. Germline V lookup: CDR1 SGHDT, CDR2 YYEEEE.

This clonotype was seen ten or more times. The rearrangement uses TRBV24-1 and TRBJ1-2; TRBD1 is a possible D gene (6 bases). The CDR3 length is 12 residues. V lost 6 bases, J lost 4 bases, and 8 bases lay in between. Germline V gene data show CDR1 as KGHDR and CDR2 as SFDVKD. CDR3 residues: CATSQGGYGYTF. The CDR3 nucleotides read TGTGCCACCAGTCAAGGGGGCTATGGCTACACCTTC.

V usage is TRBV9 and J usage is TRBJ1-2; TRBD1 aligns across 8 bases. The CDR3 contains 16 residues. CDR1 and CDR2 (germline): SGDLS, YYNGEE. The V segment lost 0 bases and the J segment 8 bases; nucleotides outside the gene matches: 12. The CDR3 reads CASSVGSGQGAGGYTF. The DNA for the CDR3 is TGTGCCAGCAGCGTAGGTTCAGGACAGGGCGCTGGAGGCTACACCTTC.

This clonotype has more than one count but fewer than ten. The rearrangement joins TRBV7-2 to TRBJ2-1; TRBD2 aligns across 7 bases. Looked up from germline, CDR1 is SGHTA and CDR2 is FQGNSA. Trimming cost V 5 bases and J 6 bases; bases outside gene matches: 10. The length of the CDR3 is 15 residues. CDR3 in DNA: TGTGCCAGCAGCCAATCTCGGACTAGAGGCAATGAGCAGTTCTTC. This translates into CASSQSRTRGNEQFF.

About this clonotype itself: Just one base apart from a much larger clone, this may be a read error. V usage is TRBV9 and J usage is TRBJ1-1; tentative D call: TRBD1 (5 bases). Germline V gene sequence: CDR1 SGDLS, CDR2 YYNGEE. This CDR3 comprises 14 residues. The CDR3 DNA reads as TGTACCAGCAGCCCTCCGGGACTCCCACTAGAAGCTTTCTTT. The encoded protein is CTSSPPGLPLEAFF.

The chain carries TRBV19 and TRBJ1-6; 7 bases match TRBD1. The CDR3 has 14 residues. Trimming removed 6 bases from V and 7 bases from J; junction bases left unmatched: 6. Germline assignment: CDR1 LNHDA and CDR2 SQIVND (reference sequence). CDR3 coding DNA: TGTGCCAGTAGGACAGGGACATCGAATTCACCCCTCCACTTT. It is translated as CASRTGTSNSPLHF.

This clonotype was counted ten times or more. The chain is built from TRBV27 and TRBJ2-3; 11 nucleotides align to TRBD2. Unmatched junction bases numbered 1, after V lost 7 bases and J lost 10 bases. Germline CDR1 and CDR2: MNHEY and SMNVEV (reference sequence). The CDR3 sequence is 11 residues long. CDR3 loop: CASKLAGAQYF. DNA of the CDR3: TGTGCCAGCAAACTAGCGGGAGCGCAGTATTTT.

The V call is TRBV2, the J call TRBJ1-1; D may be TRBD1 (6 bases). V lost 6 bases and J 11 bases, leaving 13 bases between the germline ends. The germline gives CDR1 SNHLY, CDR2 FYNNEI. The CDR3 covers 11 residues. The CDR3 is CASRGAGPAFF. In DNA, the CDR3 is TGTGCCAGCAGGGGGGCAGGGCCGGCTTTCTTT.

The V gene is TRBV9, the J gene TRBJ2-6; no clear D gene. The germline gives CDR1 SGDLS, CDR2 YYNGEE. V lost 0 bases to trimming and J lost 2 bases, with 0 bases between them. The CDR3 extends over 13 amino acids. The CDR3 loop is CASSVAGANVLTF. The CDR3 nucleotides are TGTGCCAGCAGCGTAGCTGGGGCCAACGTCCTGACTTTC.

At least ten counts were recorded for this clonotype. The chain joins TRBV28 to TRBJ1-2, with D possibly matching TRBD1 (6 bases). CDR3 length: 15 residues. Germline V gives CDR1 MDHEN, CDR2 SYDVKM. V was trimmed by 2 bases and J by 4 bases, leaving 14 bases between them. Here the CDR3 reads CASSLSPGAGYGYTF. The CDR3 DNA follows: TGTGCCAGCAGTTTAAGTCCGGGGGCAGGCTATGGCTACACCTTC.

The V gene is TRBV28, the J gene TRBJ1-1; 8 bases are shared with TRBD1. After removal of 7 bases from V and 10 bases from J, the junction contained 17 bases not matched to a gene. CDR3 length: 15 amino acids. The germline gives CDR1 MDHEN, CDR2 SYDVKM. The CDR3 reads CASISGQGHHPVAFF. DNA of the CDR3: TGTGCCAGCATCAGTGGACAGGGCCACCACCCTGTAGCTTTCTTT.

V is TRBV20-1 and J is TRBJ2-1; TRBD2 aligns across 13 bases. After removal of 7 bases from V and 7 bases from J, the junction contained 4 bases not matched to a gene. This CDR3 region has 13 residues. The germline gives CDR1 DFQATT, CDR2 SNEGSKA (reference sequence). CDR3 protein: CSGELAGGNEQFF. The DNA for the CDR3 is TGCAGTGGAGAACTAGCGGGGGGGAATGAGCAGTTCTTC.

This clonotype was counted many times. The chain joins TRBV28 to TRBJ2-1, with TRBD2 as a possible D gene (6 bases). The CDR3 extends over 12 amino acids. Germline CDR1 MDHEN, CDR2 SYDVKM. V lost 5 bases, J lost 9 bases, and 11 bases lay in between. Here the CDR3 DNA reads TGTGCCAGCAGTCAACTAGCTACTGAGCAGTTCTTC. Its translation is CASSQLATEQFF. Using reference TRBV28 and TRBJ2-1 for the parts outside the CDR3, the full variable domain is DVKVTQSSRYLVKRTGEKVFLECVQDMDHENMFWYRQDPGLGLRLIYFSYDVKMKEKGDIPEGYSVSREKKERFSLILESASTNQTSMYLCASSQLATEQFFGPGTRLTVL.

The rearrangement joins TRBV20-1 to TRBJ2-7, with 11 bases aligning to TRBD2. Per the germline V gene, CDR1 is DFQATT and CDR2 is SNEGSKA (reference sequence). J was trimmed by 2 bases and V by 5 bases; bases with no gene match: 8. The CDR3 extends over 15 amino acids. CDR3 region: CSALPRGLAAYEQYF. DNA of the CDR3: TGCAGTGCTCTCCCCCGGGGACTAGCGGCCTACGAGCAGTACTTC.

The chain couples TRBV13 to TRBJ1-1; D remains unclear. This CDR3 is built from 14 residues. V was clipped by 5 bases and J by 6 bases, with 16 bases between them. Germline V gene sequence: CDR1 PRHDT, CDR2 FYEKMQ (reference sequence). CDR3 in amino acids: CASSLPGSSSEAFF. The CDR3 DNA reads as TGTGCCAGCAGCCTACCCGGGAGTTCCTCTGAAGCTTTCTTT.

This clonotype was found a few times. As DNA, the CDR3 is TGTGCCAGCAGCTCGCCCGGGACAGGGGCTTACAATGAGCAGTTCTTC. It encodes CASSSPGTGAYNEQFF. The chain carries TRBV7-6 and TRBJ2-1, with 10 bases aligning to TRBD1. The germline CDR1 and CDR2 sequences are SGHVS and FNYEAQ. J was trimmed by 4 bases and V by 4 bases; bases with no gene match: 7. This CDR3 is built from 16 residues.

This clonotype has more than one count but fewer than ten. V gene TRBV10-3 combines with J gene TRBJ2-7; 8 bases fit TRBD1. Germline V gene sequence: CDR1 ENHRY, CDR2 SYGVKD. This CDR3 comprises 12 residues. J gave up 2 bases and V 10 bases, and 4 bases lay outside the gene matches. CDR3 DNA sequence: TGTGCCACCGGGACAGGTGCCTACGAGCAGTACTTC. Its translation: CATGTGAYEQYF.

The V call is TRBV28, the J call TRBJ2-2, with D possibly TRBD1 on 6 matching bases. Germline CDR1 and CDR2: MDHEN and SYDVKM. The CDR3 runs 15 residues. Trimming took off 9 bases at V and 7 bases at J, with 21 bases between the two ends. The CDR3 DNA reads TGTGCCAGTTCGTTTTTTGGGGGCCGGGGCGGGGAGCTGTTTTTT. Its protein is CASSFFGGRGGELFF.

Many counts were recorded for this clonotype. V usage is TRBV30 and J usage is TRBJ2-7; D is possibly TRBD2 (6 bases). This CDR3 is built from 15 residues. Germline V lookup: CDR1 GTSNPN, CDR2 SVGIG (reference sequence). Deletions cut 2 bases from V and 6 bases from J, with 20 bases between. This CDR3 reads CAWSPHGGASFEQYF. CDR3 nucleotides: TGTGCCTGGAGTCCCCATGGCGGGGCGAGTTTCGAGCAGTACTTC.

In its sample, this clonotype was seen a few times. The chain employs TRBV5-5 and TRBJ2-1, with 11 bases lining up with TRBD2. The CDR3 runs 16 residues. Germline lookup yields CDR1 SGHKS and CDR2 YYEKEE (reference sequence). V dropped 2 bases and J dropped 7; count of bases not matched to a gene: 8. The DNA of the CDR3 is TGTGCCAGCAGCTTTATAGCGGGAGGGCCTTGGAATGAGCAGTTCTTC. Its protein product is CASSFIAGGPWNEQFF.

This chain links TRBV5-1 with TRBJ2-1; D is ambiguous. There are 14 residues in the CDR3. From germline, CDR1 is SGHRS and CDR2 YFSETQ. V was pared by 0 bases and J by 10 bases, with 14 bases between. CDR3 sequence: CASSLGSVGPEQFF. The CDR3 DNA sequence: TGCGCCAGCAGCTTGGGGTCGGTCGGTCCCGAGCAGTTCTTC.

This clonotype was seen many times. The chain recombines TRBV28 with TRBJ1-3; the D gene is possibly TRBD1 (6 bases). The germline gives CDR1 MDHEN, CDR2 SYDVKM. Trimming removed 3 bases at V and 1 base at J, with 13 bases between. The CDR3 has 16 residues. CDR3 sequence reads: CASSLNGQTSGNTIYF. The CDR3 DNA reads as TGTGCCAGCAGTTTGAACGGACAGACATCTGGAAACACCATATATTTT.